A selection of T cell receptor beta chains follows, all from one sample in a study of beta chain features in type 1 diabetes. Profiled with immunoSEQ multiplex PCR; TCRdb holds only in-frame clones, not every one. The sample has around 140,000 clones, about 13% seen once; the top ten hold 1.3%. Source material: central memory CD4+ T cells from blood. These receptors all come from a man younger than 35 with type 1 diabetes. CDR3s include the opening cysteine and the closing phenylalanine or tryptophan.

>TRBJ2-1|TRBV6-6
CASSLTAYNEQFF
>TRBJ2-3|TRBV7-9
CASSSGTSGGTQYF
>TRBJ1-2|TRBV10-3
CAISDNRDNYGYTF
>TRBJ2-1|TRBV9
CASSSGTSGGPQLF
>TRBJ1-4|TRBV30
CAWSVGNEKLFF
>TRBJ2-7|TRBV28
CASGAYEQYF
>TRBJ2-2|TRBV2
CASSRTGANTGELFF
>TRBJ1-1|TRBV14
CASSKRSASLNTEAFF
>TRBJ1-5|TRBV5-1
CASSQGTGNQPQHF
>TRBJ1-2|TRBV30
CAWTSGYGYTF
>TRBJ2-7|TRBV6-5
CASSYSSGGSDEQYF
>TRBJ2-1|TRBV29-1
CTVEAPEGSRSSYNEQFF
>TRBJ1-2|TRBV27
CASSLEGRYGYTF
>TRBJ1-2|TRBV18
CASSPFEGVNNGYTF
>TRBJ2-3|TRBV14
CASSQGNTDTQYF
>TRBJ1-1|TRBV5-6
CASSLALGVAFF
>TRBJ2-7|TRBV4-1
CASSQTTSGGFYEQYF